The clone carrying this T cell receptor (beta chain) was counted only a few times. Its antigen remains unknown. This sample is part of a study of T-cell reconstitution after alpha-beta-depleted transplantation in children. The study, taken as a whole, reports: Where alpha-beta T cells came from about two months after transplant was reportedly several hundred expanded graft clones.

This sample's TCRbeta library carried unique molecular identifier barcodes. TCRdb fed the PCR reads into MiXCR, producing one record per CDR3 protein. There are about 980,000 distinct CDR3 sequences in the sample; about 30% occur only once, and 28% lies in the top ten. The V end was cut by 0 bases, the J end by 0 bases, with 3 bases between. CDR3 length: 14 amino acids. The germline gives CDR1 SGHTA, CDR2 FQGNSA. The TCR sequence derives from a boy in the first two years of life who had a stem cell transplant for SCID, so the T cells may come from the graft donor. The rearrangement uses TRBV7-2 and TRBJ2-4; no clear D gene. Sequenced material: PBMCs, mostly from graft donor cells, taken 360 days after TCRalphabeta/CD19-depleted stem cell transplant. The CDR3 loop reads CASSLAIAKNIQYF. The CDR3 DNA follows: TGTGCCAGCAGCTTAGCAATAGCCAAAAACATTCAGTACTTC. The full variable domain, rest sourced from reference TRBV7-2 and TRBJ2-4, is GAGVSQSPSNKVTEKGKDVELRCDPISGHTALYWYRQSLGQGLEFLIYFQGNSAPDKSGLPSDRFSAERTGGSVSTLTIQRTQQEDSAVYLCASSLAIAKNIQYFGAGTRLSVL.